This T cell receptor beta chain derives from a study of relationships among human T cell subsets (dated by TCRdb to the early 2010s). At the level of the whole study: The study sequenced eight distinct T cell populations from blood: pan T, CD8 cytotoxic, regulatory, Th1, Th2, naive plus transitional, activated and memory cells.

This clonotype was picked up a small number of times. Its recognized antigen is unknown. The input lacks base qualities; no much larger clone sits a single base away. Libraries came from multiplex PCR. Instrument on record: 454 GS FLX. Semiquantitative ARM-PCR was used to amplify the TCR alpha and beta CDR3 regions from mRNA. In ARM-PCR, tagged nested gene-specific primers were used first, and communal superprimers then performed exponential amplification. Nested primers were removed by exonuclease before the second amplification round on first-round PCR products. Amplicons were sequenced on the 454 platform, which allows rapid sequencing of millions of DNA fragments without cloning bias. An effective read was defined as a read mappable to both V and J germline segments. The authors processed their data as follows. IRmap was used to assign reads to germline V, D and J segments, relying on pyromap, a Smith-Waterman modification adapted to 454 sequencing errors. To filter D-beta assignments, cutoffs were set at the 99th percentile of the alignment scores obtained from simulated random sequences. The CDR3 was taken to be the amino acids lying between the conserved V-segment Y[YFLI]C motif and the J-segment [FW]GXGT motif. A compound Poisson process model, previously applied to large-scale EST data, was used to estimate repertoire diversity. A cross-contamination detection procedure was applied to argue against sample contamination as the source of shared CDR3s. The public reads were quality trimmed at Q25 with fastp and then assembled into clones with MiXCR by TCRdb, keeping productive beta chains. Here each entry gathers all rows of one CDR3 protein and keeps the most common genes and DNA. Here the V and J calls rest on TCRdb's processing, not on the authors' analysis. Recorded for this sample are thousands of distinct CDR3 sequences; about 50% of them occurred a single time. Together, the top ten hold about 5.7% of the sample.

From the CD45RA-negative fraction, CD45RA-RO+ cells were selected as memory T cells using anti-CD45RO beads. To isolate the T cell subsets, Miltenyi superparamagnetic beads coated with subset-specific monoclonal antibodies were used. Every T cell population was isolated from peripheral blood. Mononuclear cells were obtained from whole blood by Ficoll separation, and monocytes were then depleted with anti-CD14 microbeads. The isolated cell populations were resuspended in RNAprotect reagent immediately. Reading from cysteine to phenylalanine, the CDR3 counts 14 amino acids. Only the CDR3 DNA is retained, 42 bases long and in frame from the first base. V is shortened by 2 bases, J by 0 bases, and the region joining them spans 8 bases. The full study reports these points: The bead-based sorting could not exclude a CD4+CD8+ double-positive population. Over 60% of CD8+ cytotoxic sequences were found to belong to clones with over 100 reads, whereas few such clones were observed in the regulatory and Th2 subsets. Substantial CDR3 sharing among Th1, Th2 and regulatory T cells was interpreted as suggesting stochastic cell fate choices. The seven subsets showed no statistically significant differences in V, D and J usage, CDR3 length, or N-nucleotide additions.

The clonotype comes from a man aged 40-49 years in good health. This chain is built from TRBV12-3 or TRBV12-4 and TRBJ2-7, with an unclear D gene assignment. Sample: memory T cells sorted from blood. The sample's cell subset or site label is to be understood as: CD45RA-RO+ memory T cells. DNA sequence: TGTGCCAGCAGTTTAAGGGTTTTCTCCTACGAGCAGTACTTC. It translates as CASSLRVFSYEQYF.